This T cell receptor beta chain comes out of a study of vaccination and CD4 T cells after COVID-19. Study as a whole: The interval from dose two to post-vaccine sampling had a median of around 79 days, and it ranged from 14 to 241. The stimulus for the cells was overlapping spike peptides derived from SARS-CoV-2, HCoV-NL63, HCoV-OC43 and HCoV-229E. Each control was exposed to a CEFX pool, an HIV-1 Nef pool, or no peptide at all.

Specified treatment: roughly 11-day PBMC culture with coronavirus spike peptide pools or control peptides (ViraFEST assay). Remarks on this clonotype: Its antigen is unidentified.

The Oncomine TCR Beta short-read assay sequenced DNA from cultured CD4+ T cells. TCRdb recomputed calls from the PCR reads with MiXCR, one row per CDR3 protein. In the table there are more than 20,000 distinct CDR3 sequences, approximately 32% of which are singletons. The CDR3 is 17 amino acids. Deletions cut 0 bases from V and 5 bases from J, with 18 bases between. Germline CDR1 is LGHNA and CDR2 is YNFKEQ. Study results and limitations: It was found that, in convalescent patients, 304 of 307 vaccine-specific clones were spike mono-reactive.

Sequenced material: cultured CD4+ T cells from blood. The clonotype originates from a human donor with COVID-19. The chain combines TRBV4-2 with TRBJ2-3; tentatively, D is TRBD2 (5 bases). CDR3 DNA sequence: TGTGCCAGCAGCCAAGAACCCAACGGGGTAGGAGGAGATACGCAGTATTTT. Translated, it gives CASSQEPNGVGGDTQYF.